This passage covers 13 T cell receptor beta chains from one sample sequenced in a study of cytomegalovirus exposure and HLA in healthy donors. PCR involved 60 Vbeta and 13 Jbeta primers. Method: immunoSEQ multiplex PCR; TCRdb's copy keeps in-frame clones and lacks some. This sample has 150,000 to 200,000 clones, with 60% to 80% found just once. Material for sequencing was PBMCs. Receptors originate from a young man in good health and CMV-seropositive.

This rearrangement joins TRBV14 to TRBJ1-2; weak D call: TRBD1 (5 bases). This CDR3 spans 13 amino acids. V was cut by 6 bases and J by 0 bases, with 8 bases left in between. CDR1 and CDR2 from the germline V gene are SGHDN and FVKESK. The CDR3 sequence: CASRQTANYGYTF. The CDR3 coding sequence is TGTGCCAGCAGACAGACAGCTAACTATGGCTACACCTTC. Complete variable domain (other parts from reference TRBV14 and TRBJ1-2): EAGVTQFPSHSVIEKGQTVTLRCDPISGHDNLYWYRRVMGKEIKFLLHFVKESKQDESGMPNNRFLAERTGGTYSTLKVQPAELEDSGVYFCASRQTANYGYTFGSGTRLTVV.

V gene TRBV29-1 combines with J gene TRBJ1-4, with TRBD1 as a possible D gene (5 bases). This CDR3 region has 11 residues. The V gene's germline CDR1 is SQVTM and CDR2 ANQGSEA. V was trimmed by 4 bases and J by 8 bases, leaving 8 bases between them. The CDR3 DNA sequence: TGCAGCGTTGGGGGGGACGAAAAACTGTTTTTT. Translation: CSVGGDEKLFF.

The chain uses TRBV15 and TRBJ2-1; 11 nucleotides agree with TRBD2. V trimming: 10 bases; J trimming: 11 bases; junction bases outside the gene matches: 13. Germline CDR1 LNHNV, CDR2 YYDKDF (reference sequence). This CDR3 is built from 14 residues. The CDR3 coding sequence is TGTGCCAGTGCCCCTAGCGGGAGGCCACAACAGCAGTTCTTC. It specifies CASAPSGRPQQQFF.

The chain employs TRBV15 and TRBJ1-5, with D possibly matching TRBD1 (5 bases). The germline V gene encodes CDR1 LNHNV and CDR2 YYDKDF (reference sequence). This CDR3 is built from 15 residues. V lost 3 bases, J lost 11 bases, and 20 bases lay in between. The CDR3 region is CATSRSGTPYETQHF. DNA for the CDR3: TGTGCCACCAGCAGGAGCGGGACTCCCTATGAGACCCAGCATTTT.

The rearrangement uses TRBV4-1 and TRBJ2-7; TRBD1 aligns across 9 bases. This CDR3 is 14 amino acids long. The germline gives CDR1 MGHRA, CDR2 YSYEKL. V was pared by 3 bases and J by 6 bases, with 6 bases of the junction left unmatched. In DNA, the CDR3 is TGCGCCAGCAGCCAGCCTGGACAGGGGATCGAGCAGTACTTC. Amino acids: CASSQPGQGIEQYF.

The table lists this clone with a few counts. This sequence joins TRBV11-3 and TRBJ2-2; possible D gene TRBD1, 5 bases. The germline V gene has CDR1 SGHNT and CDR2 YENEEA. The CDR3 has 14 amino acids. Trimming took off 8 bases at V and 0 bases at J, with 10 bases between the two ends. Here the CDR3 reads CASGGAANTGELFF. For the CDR3, the DNA is TGTGCCAGCGGTGGGGCTGCGAACACCGGGGAGCTGTTTTTT.

This chain connects TRBV21-1 to TRBJ1-6; the listed D gene, TRBD1, was not tested against the DNA. TRBV21-1 represents a pseudogene. The CDR3 length is 20 residues. The CDR3 region has the DNA TGTGCCAGCAGCAAAGTCTTAAAGGGACAGGGGCCAACGGACCATTCACCCCTCCACTTT. Translating it yields CASSKVLKGQGPTDHSPLHF.

This chain uses TRBV6-5 with TRBJ2-5; D not resolved. Gene TRBJ2-7 matches the end of the DNA better, so the J call may be wrong. The CDR3 loop spans 16 amino acids. Per the germline V gene, CDR1 is MNHEY and CDR2 is SVGAGI. CDR3 protein: CASSYSSAASSYEQYF. For the CDR3, the DNA is TGTGCCAGCAGTTACTCGTCGGCGGCGAGCTCCTACGAGCAGTACTTC.

This CDR3 is CASSISARRRDEQFF. In nucleotides, the CDR3 is TGTGCCAGTAGTATATCGGCTCGGCGGCGGGATGAGCAGTTCTTC. V gene TRBV19 combines with J gene TRBJ2-1; D might be TRBD2 (5 bases). This CDR3 is 15 amino acids long. Germline V gene sequence: CDR1 LNHDA, CDR2 SQIVND (reference sequence). V was trimmed by 2 bases and J by 8 bases, leaving 16 bases between them. Complete variable domain (other parts from reference TRBV19 and TRBJ2-1): DGGITQSPKYLFRKEGQNVTLSCEQNLNHDAMYWYRQDPGQGLRLIYYSQIVNDFQKGDIAEGYSVSREKKESFPLTVTSAQKNPTAFYLCASSISARRRDEQFFGPGTRLTVL.

The chain employs TRBV2 and TRBJ1-1, with D possibly TRBD1 on 5 matching bases. Germline CDR1 SNHLY, CDR2 FYNNEI. V lost 5 bases to trimming and J lost 0 bases, with 7 bases between them. The CDR3 has 13 amino acids. The CDR3 DNA follows: TGTGCCAGCAGTAGACAGATGAACACTGAAGCTTTCTTT. Amino acids: CASSRQMNTEAFF.

V and J are TRBV28 and TRBJ1-2; the D gene is possibly TRBD1 (6 bases). CDR1 MDHEN and CDR2 SYDVKM come from the germline V gene. Trimming left V 2 bases short and J 2 bases short, with 12 bases between. The CDR3 runs 15 residues. The CDR3 DNA is TGTGCCAGCAGTTTACCAAGGGGGTTCAACTATGGCTACACCTTC. It encodes CASSLPRGFNYGYTF.

The genes are TRBV5-4 and TRBJ2-2; 12 bases are a match to TRBD2. There are 14 residues in the CDR3. Germline CDR1 SGHNT, CDR2 YYREEE (reference sequence). The V segment lost 3 bases and the J segment 7 bases; nucleotides outside the gene matches: 1. The CDR3 reads CASSSGLAGGELFF. For the CDR3, the DNA is TGTGCCAGCAGCTCGGGACTAGCGGGCGGGGAGCTGTTTTTT.

This chain's CDR3 is CAWSVWMGGDYNEQFF. The CDR3 region has the DNA TGTGCCTGGAGTGTATGGATGGGCGGGGATTACAATGAGCAGTTCTTC. This sequence joins TRBV30 and TRBJ2-1; possible D gene TRBD2, 6 bases. The CDR3 loop spans 16 amino acids. The germline gives CDR1 GTSNPN, CDR2 SVGIG (reference sequence). Trimming left V 0 bases short and J 4 bases short, with 16 bases between.